These T cell receptor beta chains were read from a single sample in a study of cytomegalovirus exposure and HLA in healthy donors. The assay was immunoSEQ multiplex PCR, and TCRdb's table has in-frame clones only and misses some. Among roughly 130,000 clones listed, just under 85% were seen once. The specimen sequenced was PBMCs. The receptors were gathered from a woman aged 25 to 39 in good health and CMV-seronegative. Both conserved end residues are part of each CDR3. D genes are given only for firm matches. Clone size, where shown, is once, few, many, or a class for clones that have expanded.

TRBJ2-1,NA,TRBD1,TRBV19,TGTGCCAGTAGTATAGGGGACAGGGGTATGGGGATATACAATGAGCAGTTCTTC,CASSIGDRGMGIYNEQFF
TRBJ2-7,NA,TRBD1,TRBV18,TGTGCCAGCTCACAGGGGGCGTACGAGCAGTACTTC,CASSQGAYEQYF
TRBJ2-6,NA,NA,TRBV14,TGTGCCAGCAGCCTTATCTTCTCTGTCTCTGGGGCCAACGTCCTGACTTTC,CASSLIFSVSGANVLTF
TRBJ1-1,NA,NA,TRBV5-1,TGCGCCAGCAGCCCGGAGGGTTTGAACACTGAAGCTTTCTTT,CASSPEGLNTEAFF
TRBJ1-1,few,NA,TRBV7-9,TGTGCCAGCAGCTTAGGTGGAGGGAACACTGAAGCTTTCTTT,CASSLGGGNTEAFF
TRBJ2-7,few,NA,TRBV7-9,TGTGCCAGCAGCTGGGGGCCGGCGCAGTACTTC,CASSWGPAQYF
TRBJ2-1,NA,NA,TRBV6-6,TGTGCCAGCAGTTACGGAACAGGCAATTACAATGAGCAGTTCTTC,CASSYGTGNYNEQFF
TRBJ2-6,NA,NA,TRBV6-5,TGTGCCAGCAGGGGAGGATTTTCTGGGGCCAACGTCCTGACTTTC,CASRGGFSGANVLTF
TRBJ2-1,NA,TRBD2,TRBV6-4,TGTGCCAGCAGTGACGAGCGGGGGCTTGAGCAGTTCTTC,CASSDERGLEQFF
TRBJ2-3,NA,TRBD2,TRBV10-3,TGTGCCATCAGGCCAGCGGGGGCCGTTAGCACAGATACGCAGTATTTT,CAIRPAGAVSTDTQYF
TRBJ1-1,NA,TRBD1,TRBV7-8,TGTGCCAGCAGCTCGGGGTCGAGGACAGGGGGGACTGAAGCTTTCTTT,CASSSGSRTGGTEAFF
TRBJ1-2,NA,TRBD1,TRBV5-4,TGTGCCAGCAGCTTGACAGGGGCGGGGAGTGGCTACACCTTC,CASSLTGAGSGYTF
TRBJ1-2,NA,NA,TRBV6-1,TGTGCCAGCAGTGATTACTCTAACTATGGCTACACCTTC,CASSDYSNYGYTF
TRBJ1-5,NA,TRBD1,TRBV2,TGTGCCAGCAGTGGACAGGGTTTGGGCAATCAGCCCCAGCATTTT,CASSGQGLGNQPQHF
TRBJ1-2,NA,TRBD1,TRBV4-3,TGCGCCAGCAGCCAAGGGACAGGGGTGGGTCAACTGGATGGCTACACCTTC,CASSQGTGVGQLDGYTF
TRBJ1-5,few,NA,TRBV2,TGTGCCAGCAGTGGCAGTTATAGCAATCAGCCCCAGCATTTT,CASSGSYSNQPQHF
TRBJ1-1,NA,TRBD1,TRBV25-1,TGTGCCAGCAGTGAAATCGACAGGGAAGGCACTGAAGCTTTCTTT,CASSEIDREGTEAFF
TRBJ2-1,NA,NA,TRBV20-1,TGCAGTGCCGCGCTTAATGAGCAGTTCTTC,CSAALNEQFF
TRBJ2-1,NA,NA,TRBV29-1,TGCAGCGTTGACGGAGGATACAATGAGCAGTTCTTC,CSVDGGYNEQFF
TRBJ2-5,few,TRBD1,TRBV4-1,TGCGCCAGCAGCCGCGGACAGGGGGCAGAGACCCAGTACTTC,CASSRGQGAETQYF
TRBJ1-1,NA,NA,TRBV6-6,TGTGCCAGCAGACTACCCGGACAGAACACTGAAGCTTTCTTT,CASRLPGQNTEAFF
TRBJ2-2,NA,TRBD1,TRBV10-1,TGCGCCTCCCAGGAGGGGGACAGGATTTTCACCGGGGAGCTGTTTTTT,CASQEGDRIFTGELFF
TRBJ2-2,few,NA,TRBV5-1,TGCGCCAGCAGCTTGGAGGAACAGATAGTCACCGGGGAGCTGTTTTTT,CASSLEEQIVTGELFF
TRBJ1-2,NA,TRBD1,TRBV7-9,TGTGCCAGCAGCACGACGACAGGGTGGGATGGCTACACCTTC,CASSTTTGWDGYTF
TRBJ1-5,NA,NA,TRBV10-1,TGCGCCAGCAGGACTGGACAGAGCTATAGCAATCAGCCCCAGCATTTT,CASRTGQSYSNQPQHF
TRBJ1-2,NA,TRBD1,TRBV19,TGTGCCAGTAGTAGGGGACAGACCTATGGCTACACCTTC,CASSRGQTYGYTF